This T cell receptor (beta chain) is drawn from a study of blood T cell repertoires in COVID-19. Study-wide background: PBMCs, B-cell-depleted T cells, or T cells were the source of the cDNA or gDNA that made up the material.

Data came from immunoSEQ multiplex PCR; TCRdb stores just in-frame clones and leaves some out. The sample records over 60,000 clones, around 86% being singletons. This CDR3 is 16 amino acids long. The J segment lost 3 bases and the V segment lost 2 bases, leaving 8 bases of the junction unmatched. Germline CDR1 is MNHEY and CDR2 is SVGAGI. This chain joins TRBV6-5 and TRBJ2-7, with 9 bases identical to TRBD2. The sequencing sample was made of peripheral blood. The receptor was derived from a woman in her fifties or sixties with acute or convalescent COVID-19. Written as DNA, the CDR3 is TGTGCCAGCAGTTACCCCTTAGCGGGGGAGATCTACGAGCAGTACTTC. Encoded protein: CASSYPLAGEIYEQYF.